This T cell receptor beta chain appears in the sequencing data of a study of T cells in Graves' hyperthyroidism and ophthalmopathy. V gave up 0 bases and J gave up 0 bases, with 10 bases separating them. Germline V gives CDR1 SGHRS, CDR2 YFSETQ. The CDR3 spans 16 residues. For the diagnoses, clinical symptoms, serum thyroxine and TRAb, thyroid ultrasound and orbital computed tomography were used. Details on this clonotype: Its antigen is still unknown.

General observations from the study: Ophthalmopathy, as predicted by the model, came a median about seven months after the prediction. A model built on 13 V-J features separated ophthalmopathy from stable hyperthyroidism. Most thyroid clonotypes that were expanded above 0.001 also turned up in blood.

TCR beta CDR3 regions were amplified from RNA. The HTBI primer set drove a first-round RT-PCR of the TCR CDR3. Each CDR3 protein gets one entry after TCRdb re-called the multiplex PCR reads with MiXCR. The sample holds approximately 700,000 distinct CDR3 sequences, approximately 42% seen once. V and J are TRBV5-1 and TRBJ1-3, with D hard to call. This receptor was obtained from an adult man with Graves' disease, either hyperthyroidism or ophthalmopathy (not recorded which). Sequences were obtained from peripheral blood or thyroid tissue (not recorded which). CDR3 sequence (DNA): TGCGCCAGCAGCTTGGCCGGAAGGGTCTCTGGAAACACCATATATTTT. It encodes CASSLAGRVSGNTIYF.